These 16 T cell receptor beta chains were all obtained from the same sample, sequenced in a study of T cells in Graves' hyperthyroidism and ophthalmopathy. Amplified regions were TCR beta CDR3 sequences from RNA transcripts. Initially, a first-round RT-PCR of the TCR CDR3 employed the HTBI primer set. TCRdb independently ran MiXCR on the multiplex PCR reads; one entry per CDR3 protein. The repertoire consists of some 800,000 distinct CDR3 sequences, with over 35% occurring once and the leading ten covering 7.5% to 9.5%. The sequenced sample was blood. These receptors were collected from a young man with Graves' hyperthyroidism.

This clonotype showed up just a few times. The V call is TRBV7-2, the J call TRBJ1-2; 7 bases map to TRBD1. The germline V gene has CDR1 SGHTA and CDR2 FQGNSA. CDR3 length: 15 amino acids. V gave up 5 bases and J gave up 2 bases; unmatched junction bases: 8. DNA for the CDR3: TGTGCCAGCAGCCCGACAGGGTCGGAAAACTATGGCTACACCTTC. Residues: CASSPTGSENYGYTF.

As regards this clonotype: This clone may be a read error of a much larger clone one base away. The gene calls are TRBV24-1 and TRBJ2-7; no firm D call. The CDR3 totals 13 residues. Germline V gene lookup returns CDR1 KGHDR and CDR2 SFDVKD. V was clipped by 4 bases and J by 3 bases, with 9 bases between them. CDR3 sequence (DNA): TGTGCCACCAGTGAATCAGCGAGCTACGAGCAGTACTTC. Amino acid sequence: CATSESASYEQYF.

This chain joins TRBV20-1 and TRBJ2-7, with 7 bases matching TRBD1. The CDR3 contains 16 residues. J gave up 2 bases and V 3 bases, and 13 bases lay outside the gene matches. Germline V gene lookup returns CDR1 DFQATT and CDR2 SNEGSKA (reference sequence). In DNA, the CDR3 is TGCAGTGCTAGCCCACCGCGGACAGGTTTCACCTACGAGCAGTACTTC. This sequence encodes CSASPPRTGFTYEQYF.

This clonotype occurred many times. V gene TRBV2 combines with J gene TRBJ1-5; the match to TRBD1 covers 10 bases. The CDR3 has 14 residues. V lost 7 bases, J lost 2 bases, and 2 bases stayed unmatched. Germline V gene lookup returns CDR1 SNHLY and CDR2 FYNNEI. The CDR3 protein is CASIGQGGNQPQHF. The CDR3 DNA reads TGTGCCAGCATTGGACAGGGGGGCAATCAGCCCCAGCATTTT.

Notes on this clonotype: A much larger clone sits a single nucleotide away, making a read error possible. This sequence joins TRBV12-3 or TRBV12-4 and TRBJ1-1, with D possibly being TRBD1 (6 bases). This CDR3 has 14 residues. The CDR3 coding sequence is TGTGCCAGCAGTTCAACAGAAAGGGACACTGAAGCTCTCTTT. It translates to CASSSTERDTEALF.

This clonotype was seen only a few times. CDR3 in amino acids: CASSEMTGLSLPEQYF. In DNA, the CDR3 is TGTGCCAGCAGCGAAATGACCGGTTTAAGTCTACCCGAGCAGTACTTC. The V call is TRBV7-9, the J call TRBJ2-7; D ambiguous. The CDR3 is made up of 16 amino acids. V gave up 5 bases and J gave up 6 bases, with 23 bases separating them. Germline CDR1 is SEHNR and CDR2 is FQNEAQ (reference sequence).

This clonotype was observed a handful of times. The chain recombines TRBV20-1 with TRBJ1-4; 7 nucleotides line up with TRBD1. The CDR3 has 14 amino acids. The ends lost 1 base at V and 5 bases at J; junction bases unmatched: 4. Germline V lookup: CDR1 DFQATT, CDR2 SNEGSKA (reference sequence). CDR3 nucleotides: TGCAGTGCTAGAGTGGGGACAGAGAATGAAAAACTGTTTTTT. Translation: CSARVGTENEKLFF.

On this clonotype: An end of the junction differs from the germline gene, which may be a read error. The chain recombines TRBV5-1 with TRBJ1-1; TRBD1 might be the D (5 bases). This CDR3 is 14 amino acids long. The germline gives CDR1 SGHRS, CDR2 YFSETQ. CDR3 protein: CASTPTAMNTEAFF. CDR3 nucleotides: TGTGCCAGCACCCCGACAGCCATGAACACTGAAGCTTTCTTT.

There are a few counts of this clonotype. The chain employs TRBV9 and TRBJ1-6; D call uncertain. Per the germline V gene, CDR1 is SGDLS and CDR2 is YYNGEE. Trimming removed 0 bases from V and 4 bases from J, with 5 bases in between. The length of the CDR3 is 14 residues. For the CDR3, the DNA is TGTGCCAGCAGCGTAGCTCGGTATAATTCACCCCTCCACTTT. This translates into CASSVARYNSPLHF.

V gene TRBV20-1 combines with J gene TRBJ2-5; the match to TRBD1 covers 8 bases. The CDR3 runs to 15 residues. Germline V CDR1 and CDR2: DFQATT, SNEGSKA (reference sequence). V trimming: 3 bases; J trimming: 4 bases; junction bases outside the gene matches: 10. The CDR3 is CSASRQGMRAETQYF. CDR3 DNA sequence: TGCAGTGCTAGCAGACAGGGGATGCGTGCAGAGACCCAGTACTTC.

This clonotype was recorded at least ten times. The chain joins TRBV20-1 to TRBJ1-5; D gene ambiguous. CDR3 size: 14 residues. In germline, CDR1 is DFQATT, CDR2 SNEGSKA (reference sequence). V shed 0 bases and J shed 1 base, with 7 bases lying between them. CDR3 DNA: TGCAGTGCTAGAGAGGCTGGAAGCAATCAGCCCCAGCATTTT. This encodes CSAREAGSNQPQHF.

This clonotype was picked up many times. This chain links TRBV2 with TRBJ1-4, with D unclear. The CDR3 contains 15 residues. Germline loops: CDR1 SNHLY, CDR2 FYNNEI. V dropped 2 bases and J dropped 0 bases, with 7 bases sitting between them. The CDR3 DNA follows: TGTGCCAGCAGTGAAATCGCTGCAACTAATGAAAAACTGTTTTTT. Translated: CASSEIAATNEKLFF.

This clonotype was counted between two and nine times. The chain couples TRBV12-3 or TRBV12-4 to TRBJ2-7, with D unclear. This CDR3 has 12 residues. The V and J ends lost 5 bases and 4 bases respectively, with 9 bases between them. The CDR3 coding sequence is TGTGCCAGCAGTCGCGCGGCTTACGAGCAGTACTTC. Its translation: CASSRAAYEQYF.

This clonotype was counted many times. The chain combines TRBV7-9 with TRBJ1-4; no reliable D call. The germline gives CDR1 SEHNR, CDR2 FQNEAQ (reference sequence). CDR3 length: 14 residues. Trimming left V 5 bases short and J 4 bases short, with 11 bases between. DNA of the CDR3: TGTGCCAGCAGCGACGTCCCGGGTAATGAAAAACTGTTTTTT. It encodes CASSDVPGNEKLFF.

Regarding this clonotype: The junction departs from germline at one end; a sequencing error may be responsible. The chain couples TRBV7-2 to TRBJ2-7, with D hard to call. The germline V gene has CDR1 SGHTA and CDR2 FQGNSA. The CDR3 spans 14 residues. CDR3 nucleotides: TGCGCCAGCAGCCAAGACCCCGGGCCGAACGAGCAGTACTTC. It encodes CASSQDPGPNEQYF.

V gene TRBV5-1 combines with J gene TRBJ1-1, with D hard to call. Germline CDR1 and CDR2: SGHRS and YFSETQ. V was clipped by 0 bases and J by 1 base, with 10 bases between them. This CDR3 is 15 amino acids long. CDR3 in amino acids: CASSLDEHPNTEAFF. DNA of the CDR3: TGCGCCAGCAGCTTGGATGAACACCCGAACACTGAAGCTTTCTTT.